Below, 27 T cell receptor beta chains from the same sample are listed, as sequenced in a study of radiotherapy plus CTLA-4 blockade in lung cancer. The assay was immunoSEQ multiplex PCR, and TCRdb's table has in-frame clones only and misses some. This sample has 100,000 to 150,000 clones; approximately 84% occur once, and the top ten carry 4.5% to 5.5%. The sequences come from peripheral blood, collected from a patient treated with radiotherapy plus ipilimumab. Source of these receptors: a human donor with non-small cell lung cancer who had a partial response to radiotherapy plus ipilimumab.

Only a few counts were recorded for this clone. The genes are TRBV6-5 and TRBJ2-7; a weak D match, TRBD1 (6 bases). Germline CDR1 and CDR2: MNHEY and SVGAGI. Trimming removed 5 bases from V and 5 bases from J, with 7 bases in between. The CDR3 sequence is 11 residues long. The CDR3 coding sequence is TGTGCCAGCAGTAGGGGGAACGAGCAGTACGTC. It is translated as CASSRGNEQYV.

V is TRBV29-1 and J is TRBJ2-5; 8 bases are shared with TRBD1. Trimming took 4 bases from V and 4 from J; bases not matched to a gene: 2. This CDR3 region has 12 residues. Germline V gives CDR1 SQVTM, CDR2 ANQGSEA. The DNA of the CDR3 is TGCAGCGTTGGACAGGGGTTAGAGACCCAGTACTTC. It yields the protein CSVGQGLETQYF.

The genes are TRBV7-9 and TRBJ1-2; no reliable D call. CDR1 and CDR2 (germline): SEHNR, FQNEAQ (reference sequence). This CDR3 contains 14 residues. V lost 1 base and J lost 5, with 11 bases in between. The chain's CDR3 is CASSLGTDRYGYTF. CDR3 bases: TGTGCCAGCAGCTTAGGCACAGATCGTTATGGCTACACCTTC.

The gene calls are TRBV6-4 and TRBJ1-2; 8 bases agree with TRBD1. The CDR3 has 14 amino acids. The germline V gene has CDR1 MRHNA and CDR2 SNTAGT. With 3 bases clipped from V and 4 bases from J, the junction kept 4 bases outside the gene matches. The CDR3 DNA follows: TGTGCCAGCAGTGAAACCGACAGGGGCTATGGCTACACCTTC. It specifies CASSETDRGYGYTF.

The V and J genes are TRBV5-8 and TRBJ1-1; TRBD1 matches 9 bases. The CDR3 totals 17 residues. Germline loops: CDR1 SGHTS, CDR2 YDEGEE. V lost 6 bases and J lost 6; bases outside the gene matches: 18. The CDR3 DNA follows: TGTGCCAGCACCGTCGAGGGACAGGGCCAAAGGCGGGCTGAAGCTTTCTTT. Protein sequence: CASTVEGQGQRRAEAFF.

This rearrangement joins TRBV14 to TRBJ1-3, with TRBD1 as a possible D gene (6 bases). Trimming stripped 4 bases from V and 0 bases from J, with 13 bases between. The V gene's germline CDR1 is SGHDN and CDR2 FVKESK. The CDR3 is 16 residues long. CDR3 sequence: CASSLRTAYSGNTIYF. As DNA, the CDR3 is TGTGCCAGCAGCCTACGGACAGCATACTCTGGAAACACCATATATTTT.

The chain has TRBV7-3 and TRBJ2-3, with 10 nucleotides matching TRBD2. Germline V CDR1 and CDR2: SGHTA, FQGTGA. V lost 1 base to trimming and J lost 7 bases; unmatched junction nucleotides: 8. The CDR3 consists of 16 residues. CDR3 protein: CASSLKSSGRENTQYF. CDR3 nucleotides: TGTGCCAGCAGCTTAAAGTCCAGCGGGAGGGAGAATACGCAGTATTTT.

The chain employs TRBV6-6 and TRBJ1-1; no firm D call. Looked up from germline, CDR1 is MNHNY and CDR2 is SVGAGI (reference sequence). CDR3 size: 13 residues. The ends were cut back, 8 bases at V and 0 bases at J, with 10 bases in the middle. The CDR3: CASLRHLNTEAFF. The CDR3 bases are TGTGCCAGCTTAAGACACTTGAACACTGAAGCTTTCTTT.

The chain recombines TRBV19 with TRBJ2-3; 9 nucleotides align to TRBD2. CDR1 is LNHDA, CDR2 SQIVND, per germline (reference sequence). The CDR3 is 15 residues long. With 3 bases clipped from V and 3 bases from J, the junction kept 4 bases outside the gene matches. The CDR3 bases are TGTGCCAGTAGTATTGCTAGCGGGATGACAGATACGCAGTATTTT. It translates to CASSIASGMTDTQYF.

The chain joins TRBV7-3 to TRBJ2-1, with 7 bases matching TRBD2. This CDR3 has 15 amino acids. Trimming cost V 5 bases and J 5 bases; bases outside gene matches: 9. CDR1 is SGHTA, CDR2 FQGTGA, per germline. The CDR3 is CASSPSLAGDNEQFF. The CDR3 coding sequence is TGTGCCAGCAGCCCCTCCCTGGCGGGGGACAATGAGCAGTTCTTC.

The V gene is TRBV9, the J gene TRBJ1-1, with D maybe TRBD1 (6 bases). The germline V gene has CDR1 SGDLS and CDR2 YYNGEE. The V end was cut by 3 bases, the J end by 7 bases, with 16 bases between. This CDR3 spans 14 amino acids. CDR3 loop: CASSDPQGDFEAFF. The CDR3 region has the DNA TGTGCCAGCAGCGACCCACAGGGTGACTTTGAAGCTTTCTTT.

The V and J genes are TRBV5-1 and TRBJ2-1, with 8 bases fitting TRBD2. Germline V CDR1 and CDR2: SGHRS, YFSETQ. This CDR3 is 19 amino acids long. V shed 1 base and J 0 bases; nucleotides not matched to a gene: 12. In DNA, the CDR3 is TGCGCCAGCAGCTTGAACGACGGGAGGGCCGGTAGCTCCTACAATGAGCAGTTCTTC. Its translation: CASSLNDGRAGSSYNEQFF.

The DNA of the CDR3 is TGTGCCAGCAGCTTAGCCCAGACAGGCCAAGAGACCCAGTACTTC. This gives the protein CASSLAQTGQETQYF. The J gene is TRBJ2-5, the V gene TRBV7-2; D is perhaps TRBD1 (6 bases). This CDR3 is built from 15 residues. The V gene's germline CDR1 is SGHTA and CDR2 FQGNSA. V dropped 0 bases and J dropped 1 base, with 9 bases sitting between them.

This rearrangement joins TRBV5-6 to TRBJ1-2; D is perhaps TRBD1 (5 bases). The germline CDR1 and CDR2 sequences are SGHDT and YYEEEE. V was shortened by 1 base and J by 6 bases, with 10 bases between the two germline ends. This CDR3 has 13 amino acids. This chain's CDR3 is CASSLRGGDGYTF. DNA for the CDR3: TGTGCCAGCAGCTTGAGGGGAGGGGATGGCTACACCTTC.

V and J are TRBV4-1 and TRBJ2-7; tentative D call: TRBD2 (6 bases). CDR1 MGHRA and CDR2 YSYEKL come from the germline V gene. The CDR3 is 15 amino acids. Trimming cost V 1 base and J 2 bases, with 12 bases left between them. This CDR3 reads CASSQAGVKTYEQYF. In DNA form, the CDR3 reads TGCGCCAGCAGCCAAGCGGGGGTAAAAACCTACGAGCAGTACTTC.

The chain has TRBV7-9 and TRBJ2-7, with D possibly TRBD2 on 6 matching bases. The CDR3 is 14 residues long. Germline CDR1 SEHNR, CDR2 FQNEAQ (reference sequence). The V end lost 4 bases, the J end lost 1 base, and 11 bases lay between the germline ends. CDR3 residues: CASSSGLRSYEQYF. The CDR3 DNA follows: TGTGCCAGCAGCTCGGGACTCCGATCCTACGAGCAGTACTTC. Together with reference TRBV7-9 and TRBJ2-7, the CDR3 gives the full variable domain: DTGVSQNPRHKITKRGQNVTFRCDPISEHNRLYWYRQTLGQGPEFLTYFQNEAQLEKSRLLSDRFSAERPKGSFSTLEIQRTEQGDSAMYLCASSSGLRSYEQYFGPGTRLTVT.

The genes are TRBV11-2 and TRBJ2-7, with D tentatively TRBD1 (6 bases). The CDR3 runs to 15 residues. The germline CDR1 and CDR2 sequences are SGHAT and FQNNGV. Trimming took off 3 bases at V and 3 bases at J, with 15 bases between the two ends. The CDR3 DNA reads as TGTGCCAGCAGCTTGTCTCCCGGGACACTCTACGAGCAGTACGTC. Translating it yields CASSLSPGTLYEQYV.

The chain carries TRBV6-1 and TRBJ1-4, with D perhaps matching TRBD1 (6 bases). V was shortened by 5 bases and J by 8 bases, with 12 bases between the two germline ends. The CDR3 is 13 amino acids. The germline V gene has CDR1 MNHNS and CDR2 SASEGT. In nucleotides, the CDR3 is TGTGCCAGCAGTCTACAGGGTGTAGAAAAACTGTTTTTT. It translates to CASSLQGVEKLFF.

The gene calls are TRBV30 and TRBJ2-1; TRBD2 matches 11 bases. V lost 3 bases and J lost 5; bases outside the gene matches: 9. Germline values: CDR1 GTSNPN, CDR2 SVGIG (reference sequence). The CDR3 is 16 amino acids. CDR3 bases: TGTGCCTGGAGGGCTCCGGGACTAGCGGATAACAATGAGCAGTTCTTC. It codes for CAWRAPGLADNNEQFF.

The chain employs TRBV25-1 and TRBJ1-2; tentative D call: TRBD1 (6 bases). Trimming cost V 6 bases and J 2 bases, with 16 bases left between them. Germline V gene data show CDR1 as MGHDK and CDR2 as SYGVNS. CDR3 length: 15 residues. The DNA of the CDR3 is TGTGCCAGCAGGGCCGGGGAGGGGGGAAACTATGGCTACACCTTC. Amino acids: CASRAGEGGNYGYTF.

V gene TRBV9 combines with J gene TRBJ1-5, with unresolved D. The CDR3 contains 16 residues. V was cut by 0 bases and J by 0 bases, with 10 bases left in between. Germline CDR1 SGDLS, CDR2 YYNGEE. CDR3 region: CASSVGPGYSNQPQHF. The CDR3 nucleotides read TGTGCCAGCAGCGTAGGCCCGGGGTATAGCAATCAGCCCCAGCATTTT.

The chain carries TRBV18 and TRBJ2-5; unclear D gene. The CDR3 runs 16 residues. V was shortened by 0 bases and J by 2 bases, with 13 bases between the two germline ends. The germline gives CDR1 KGHSH, CDR2 LQKENI. CDR3 loop: CASSPPTQSIQETQYF. CDR3 DNA: TGTGCCAGCTCACCACCGACACAGAGTATACAAGAGACCCAGTACTTC.

The chain has TRBV7-3 and TRBJ2-5; TRBD2 matches 9 bases. The CDR3 is 16 residues long. The trim removed 2 bases at V and 1 base at J, leaving 5 bases unmatched. Germline assignment: CDR1 SGHTA and CDR2 FQGTGA. The CDR3 DNA reads as TGTGCCAGCAGCTTACTGGCGGGAGGGTTCCAAGAGACCCAGTACTTC. Its protein product is CASSLLAGGFQETQYF.

Of note for this clone: Other DNA sequences in this sample translate to the same CDR3. The rearrangement links TRBV7-2 to TRBJ1-1; D is undetermined. Trimming took off 1 base at V and 2 bases at J, with 8 bases between the two ends. Germline V lookup: CDR1 SGHTA, CDR2 FQGNSA. The CDR3 totals 14 residues. The CDR3 loop is CASSLVAGNTEAFF. CDR3 nucleotides: TGTGCCAGCAGCTTAGTGGCGGGAAACACTGAAGCTTTCTTT.

This clone was detected only once. This chain links TRBV28 with TRBJ2-7; D is unclear. Deletions cut 1 base from V and 0 bases from J, with 10 bases between. This CDR3 comprises 15 residues. Germline assignment: CDR1 MDHEN and CDR2 SYDVKM. CDR3 loop: CASSLSRVSSYEQYF. The CDR3, as DNA: TGTGCCAGCAGTTTATCCCGCGTGAGCTCCTACGAGCAGTACTTC.

V gene TRBV11-2 combines with J gene TRBJ2-3, with 12 bases fitting TRBD2. CDR3 length: 16 amino acids. The V and J ends lost 5 bases and 2 bases, in that order; junction bases with no gene match: 5. Per germline, CDR1 SGHAT and CDR2 FQNNGV. In DNA, the CDR3 is TGTGCCAGCAGCCCACTAGCGGGAGGACCCACAGATACGCAGTATTTT. Translation gives CASSPLAGGPTDTQYF.

This clone was recorded once. The V gene is TRBV15, the J gene TRBJ2-4; perhaps TRBD2 as D (6 bases). Trimming cost V 0 bases and J 5 bases, with 14 bases left between them. CDR3 size: 16 residues. Germline values: CDR1 LNHNV, CDR2 YYDKDF (reference sequence). CDR3 sequence (DNA): TGTGCCACCAGCAGAGATCAGGAACTAGCACAAAACATTCAGTACTTC. It translates to CATSRDQELAQNIQYF.